These 18 T cell receptor beta chains were all obtained from the same sample, sequenced in a study of Ad26.COV2.S vaccination and SARS-CoV-2 variants. Produced via immunoSEQ multiplex PCR; TCRdb's table is partial and in-frame only. Of 300,000 to 350,000 clones listed, almost 90% are singletons. Stated treatment: roughly 19 received Ad26.COV2.S at low or high dose, single or two shots; about 5 received placebo; per-sample allocation not given. Vaccine and placebo recipients were sampled on day 63 after the first injection. The sample was peripheral blood, taken in a trial of Ad26.COV2.S vaccine versus placebo. The receptor set was obtained from a person between 18 and 59 years old who received the Ad26.COV2.S COVID-19 vaccine or a placebo.

This clone has only one observation. V gene TRBV12-3 or TRBV12-4 combines with J gene TRBJ2-1; D is unclear. The CDR3 is 13 amino acids. Trimming cost V 1 base and J 7 bases, with 8 bases left between them. The CDR3 DNA reads as TGTGCCAGCAGTTTAGGGGGTGCAAATGAGCAGTTCTTC. Translation: CASSLGGANEQFF.

V usage is TRBV11-2 and J usage is TRBJ1-2; the D is unclear. CDR3 length: 14 residues. V lost 5 bases and J lost 6, with 16 bases in between. The V gene's germline CDR1 is SGHAT and CDR2 FQNNGV. As DNA, the CDR3 is TGTGCCAGCAGCCCCGTGGGGTCTCTAGATGGCTACACCTTC. It is translated as CASSPVGSLDGYTF. The full variable domain, rest sourced from reference TRBV11-2 and TRBJ1-2, is EAGVAQSPRYKIIEKRQSVAFWCNPISGHATLYWYQQILGQGPKLLIQFQNNGVVDDSQLPKDRFSAERLKGVDSTLKIQPAKLEDSAVYLCASSPVGSLDGYTFGSGTRLTVV.

The chain uses TRBV5-6 and TRBJ1-1; no reliable D call. Germline V lookup: CDR1 SGHDT, CDR2 YYEEEE. The CDR3 has 14 residues. Trimming cost V 0 bases and J 1 base, with 7 bases left between them. In DNA form, the CDR3 reads TGTGCCAGCAGCTTGGTGGTGCCGAACACTGAAGCTTTCTTT. It yields the protein CASSLVVPNTEAFF.

The rearrangement links TRBV15 to TRBJ1-3, with D uncertain. Germline V CDR1 and CDR2: LNHNV, YYDKDF (reference sequence). V lost 5 bases and J 0 bases, leaving 14 bases between the germline ends. This CDR3 is 16 amino acids long. CDR3 protein: CATSPRFLSSGNTIYF. CDR3 DNA: TGTGCCACCAGCCCCCGTTTTTTGAGCTCTGGAAACACCATATATTTT.

V and J are TRBV6-6 and TRBJ1-1; TRBD1 matches 7 bases. Looked up from germline, CDR1 is MNHNY and CDR2 is SVGAGI (reference sequence). The trim removed 5 bases at V and 8 bases at J, leaving 8 bases unmatched. The CDR3 contains 13 residues. The CDR3: CASSRVKTGEAFF. The CDR3 nucleotides read TGTGCCAGCAGTCGCGTAAAGACAGGGGAAGCTTTCTTT.

The chain uses TRBV5-6 and TRBJ2-5; the D is unclear. The CDR3 consists of 14 residues. Germline V gene lookup returns CDR1 SGHDT and CDR2 YYEEEE. The ends were cut back, 0 bases at V and 5 bases at J, with 11 bases in the middle. CDR3 residues: CASSLVSYQETQYF. CDR3 sequence (DNA): TGTGCCAGCAGCTTGGTGTCCTATCAGGAGACCCAGTACTTC.

The J gene is TRBJ2-7, the V gene TRBV28; 10 bases are shared with TRBD2. Trimming took 4 bases from V and 6 from J; bases not matched to a gene: 9. Germline CDR1 and CDR2: MDHEN and SYDVKM. The CDR3 sequence is 15 residues long. DNA for the CDR3: TGTGCCAGCAGTTCACAAAGCGGGAGGGCCGCCGAGCAGTACGTC. Translated: CASSSQSGRAAEQYV.

The rearrangement joins TRBV28 to TRBJ1-4; TRBD1 might be the D (5 bases). This CDR3 comprises 12 residues. Trimming removed 6 bases at V and 8 bases at J, with 10 bases between. Germline V gene lookup returns CDR1 MDHEN and CDR2 SYDVKM. The CDR3: CASSRVPEKLFF. In nucleotides, the CDR3 is TGTGCCAGCAGCAGGGTACCCGAAAAACTGTTTTTT.

This rearrangement joins TRBV7-6 to TRBJ2-1; D gene ambiguous. Germline CDR1 and CDR2: SGHVS and FNYEAQ. Trimming stripped 5 bases from V and 5 bases from J, with 13 bases between. The CDR3 contains 14 residues. CDR3 amino acids: CASSLGPEDNEQFF. The DNA for the CDR3 is TGTGCCAGCAGCCTCGGGCCAGAAGACAATGAGCAGTTCTTC.

On this clone: This specimen includes other DNA sequences encoding the same CDR3. The V call is TRBV4-3, the J call TRBJ1-3; D is perhaps TRBD1 (6 bases). CDR3 length: 15 amino acids. Germline values: CDR1 LGHNA, CDR2 YSLEER. V lost 0 bases to trimming and J lost 4 bases, with 10 bases between them. CDR3 DNA: TGCGCCAGCAGCCAAGATGTGCAGGGGGGAAACACCATATATTTT. Encoded protein: CASSQDVQGGNTIYF.

The J gene is TRBJ1-1, the V gene TRBV7-8, with D possibly being TRBD1 (6 bases). The germline V gene encodes CDR1 SGHVS and CDR2 FQNEAQ. With 6 bases removed from V and 3 bases from J, the gap between germline ends came to 26 bases. This CDR3 comprises 18 residues. This CDR3 reads CASRLSSSGGAWDTEAFF. The CDR3 region has the DNA TGTGCCAGCAGACTTTCATCTTCGGGGGGGGCTTGGGACACTGAAGCTTTCTTT. Supplemented by reference TRBV7-8 and TRBJ1-1, the full variable domain reads GAGVSQSPRYKVAKRGQDVALRCDPISGHVSLFWYQQALGQGPEFLTYFQNEAQLDKSGLPSDRFFAERPEGSVSTLKIQRTQQEDSAVYLCASRLSSSGGAWDTEAFFGQGTRLTVV.

V usage is TRBV6-5 and J usage is TRBJ2-1; the D is unclear. Deletions cut 2 bases from V and 10 bases from J, with 9 bases between. Per germline, CDR1 MNHEY and CDR2 SVGAGI. This CDR3 has 12 residues. CDR3: CASSYGFSEQFF. CDR3 coding DNA: TGTGCCAGCAGTTACGGATTCTCCGAGCAGTTCTTC.

The chain couples TRBV3-1 (or the pseudogene TRBV3-2) to TRBJ1-5; a possible D gene is TRBD1 (6 bases). The CDR3 is 14 residues long. Germline assignment: CDR1 LGHDT and CDR2 YNNKEL (reference sequence). The V end lost 2 bases, the J end lost 4 bases, and 9 bases lay between the germline ends. Here the CDR3 reads CASSQSGANQPQHF. Here the CDR3 DNA reads TGTGCCAGCAGCCAATCAGGGGCGAATCAGCCCCAGCATTTT.

This rearrangement joins TRBV30 to TRBJ2-7, with a possible D match to TRBD2 (6 bases). The V end was cut by 0 bases, the J end by 5 bases, with 17 bases between. Germline lookup yields CDR1 GTSNPN and CDR2 SVGIG (reference sequence). The CDR3 extends over 15 amino acids. The CDR3, as DNA: TGTGCCTGGAGTGTTCTGGGGCAGGGAGGTCACGAGCAGTACGTC. It is translated as CAWSVLGQGGHEQYV.

The J gene is TRBJ1-5, the V gene TRBV2; 9 bases map to TRBD1. This CDR3 has 14 amino acids. The germline CDR1 and CDR2 sequences are SNHLY and FYNNEI. J was trimmed by 5 bases and V by 10 bases; bases with no gene match: 9. The CDR3 here is CAINTGGLYQPQHF. CDR3 nucleotide sequence: TGTGCCATCAACACAGGGGGCCTTTATCAGCCCCAGCATTTT.

The chain uses TRBV13 and TRBJ1-2, with 11 positions matching TRBD1. CDR3 size: 17 residues. The V gene end was trimmed by 4 bases and the J gene end by 4 bases; junction bases not matched to a gene: 11. CDR1 and CDR2 (germline): PRHDT, FYEKMQ (reference sequence). In DNA form, the CDR3 reads TGTGCCAGCAGCTCCGGGACAGGGGGTGGTGGTGGCTATGGCTACACCTTC. This translates into CASSSGTGGGGGYGYTF.

The chain couples TRBV28 to TRBJ1-1; unclear D gene. The CDR3 consists of 14 residues. The V end lost 4 bases, the J end lost 0 bases, and 9 bases lay between the germline ends. Germline CDR1 MDHEN, CDR2 SYDVKM. CDR3 amino acids: CASSSQKMNTEAFF. CDR3 bases: TGTGCCAGCAGTTCCCAGAAAATGAACACTGAAGCTTTCTTT.

The V call is TRBV18, the J call TRBJ1-4; D unresolved. The V gene's germline CDR1 is KGHSH and CDR2 LQKENI. Trimming stripped 2 bases from V and 8 bases from J, with 12 bases between. This CDR3 is 14 amino acids long. The DNA for the CDR3 is TGTGCCAGCTCACCAGCCGTGGTTGAGGAAAAACTGTTTTTT. It codes for CASSPAVVEEKLFF. Supplemented by reference TRBV18 and TRBJ1-4, the full variable domain reads NAGVMQNPRHLVRRRGQEARLRCSPMKGHSHVYWYRQLPEEGLKFMVYLQKENIIDESGMPKERFSAEFPKEGPSILRIQQVVRGDSAAYFCASSPAVVEEKLFFGSGTQLSVL.